Below, 28 T cell receptor beta chains from the same sample are listed, as sequenced in a study of blood T cell repertoires in COVID-19. Assay used: immunoSEQ multiplex PCR; TCRdb lists only in-frame clones, some missing. The sample records around 110,000 clones, about 90% being singletons. Specimen: peripheral blood. These receptors were taken from a man aged 40-50 years with active or convalescent COVID-19.

The chain couples TRBV7-3 to TRBJ2-1; 13 nucleotides align to TRBD2. The CDR3 is made up of 19 amino acids. Germline CDR1 and CDR2: SGHTA and FQGTGA. Unmatched junction bases numbered 17, after V lost 5 bases and J lost 7 bases. CDR3 in DNA: TGTGCCAGCAGCCCATGGACTAGCGGGAGAGGTCAGAGGAGGAATGAGCAGTTCTTC. Amino acid sequence: CASSPWTSGRGQRRNEQFF.

The chain carries TRBV28 and TRBJ1-1, with D uncertain. CDR1 is MDHEN, CDR2 SYDVKM, per germline. The CDR3 contains 13 residues. The V gene lost 5 bases and the J gene lost 6 bases, with 13 bases spanning the gap. DNA of the CDR3: TGTGCCAGCAGTGAGCGGGCTATTTCTGAAGCTTTCTTT. It codes for CASSERAISEAFF. The full variable domain, with the rest looked up from reference TRBV28 and TRBJ1-1, is DVKVTQSSRYLVKRTGEKVFLECVQDMDHENMFWYRQDPGLGLRLIYFSYDVKMKEKGDIPEGYSVSREKKERFSLILESASTNQTSMYLCASSERAISEAFFGQGTRLTVV.

This clone has only one observation. V is TRBV11-3 and J is TRBJ1-1; D ambiguous. This CDR3 spans 12 amino acids. The germline gives CDR1 SGHNT, CDR2 YENEEA. V gave up 4 bases and J gave up 1 base, with 4 bases separating them. In nucleotides, the CDR3 is TGTGCCAGCAGCTCCCAGAACACTGAAGCTTTCTTT. As protein: CASSSQNTEAFF.

The chain carries TRBV2 and TRBJ2-7; no definite D call. This CDR3 is built from 11 residues. V was cut by 4 bases and J by 3 bases, with 4 bases left in between. Germline values: CDR1 SNHLY, CDR2 FYNNEI. This CDR3 reads CASSVVYEQYF. For the CDR3, the DNA is TGTGCCAGCAGTGTCGTCTACGAGCAGTACTTC.

CDR3 residues: CASSLGVSRSSDTQYF. For the CDR3, the DNA is TGTGCCAGCAGCTTAGGTGTTAGCCGTAGCTCAGATACGCAGTATTTT. The chain has TRBV7-7 and TRBJ2-3; D is unclear. Germline V lookup: CDR1 SSHAT, CDR2 FNYEAQ (reference sequence). The CDR3 totals 16 residues. Trimming left V 1 base short and J 4 bases short, with 15 bases between.

There are a few counts of this clone. The rearrangement joins TRBV7-2 to TRBJ2-1; 11 nucleotides line up with TRBD1. Germline CDR1 SGHTA, CDR2 FQGNSA. The CDR3 is 17 residues long. The V and J ends lost 4 bases and 5 bases, in that order; junction bases with no gene match: 10. This CDR3 is CASSSGQGAALDNEQFF. CDR3 sequence (DNA): TGTGCCAGCAGCTCTGGACAGGGGGCTGCCCTTGACAATGAGCAGTTCTTC.

The DNA of the CDR3 is TGTGCCAGCTCACCAAGGAACAGTAATTCACCCCTCCACTTT. Protein product: CASSPRNSNSPLHF. This chain uses TRBV18 with TRBJ1-6, with D unclear. The V gene's germline CDR1 is KGHSH and CDR2 LQKENI. CDR3 length equals 14 residues. V lost 2 bases, J lost 6 bases, and 8 bases lay in between. The variable domain in full, completed from reference TRBV18 and TRBJ1-6, reads NAGVMQNPRHLVRRRGQEARLRCSPMKGHSHVYWYRQLPEEGLKFMVYLQKENIIDESGMPKERFSAEFPKEGPSILRIQQVVRGDSAAYFCASSPRNSNSPLHFGNGTRLTVT.

The chain carries TRBV5-8 and TRBJ2-5, with D maybe TRBD1 (5 bases). Trimming took off 1 base at V and 4 bases at J, with 14 bases between the two ends. The CDR3 has 15 amino acids. Germline CDR1 reads SGHTS; CDR2 reads YDEGEE. The CDR3 sequence: CASSLYISGLETQYF. For the CDR3, the DNA is TGTGCCAGCAGCTTGTACATTTCAGGGCTAGAGACCCAGTACTTC.

The chain couples TRBV11-2 to TRBJ2-3; 9 bases fit TRBD2. The germline CDR1 and CDR2 sequences are SGHAT and FQNNGV. This CDR3 comprises 19 residues. The trim removed 5 bases at V and 1 base at J, leaving 16 bases unmatched. The CDR3 is CASSLRRLAGRGGTDTQYF. DNA for the CDR3: TGTGCCAGCAGCCTTAGGCGGCTAGCGGGAAGAGGGGGCACAGATACGCAGTATTTT.

The chain has TRBV9 and TRBJ2-1; the match to TRBD1 covers 10 bases. Germline V CDR1 and CDR2: SGDLS, YYNGEE. Trimming removed 6 bases from V and 7 bases from J; junction bases left unmatched: 7. The CDR3 length is 14 residues. This CDR3 is CASKTGTGENEQFF. CDR3 coding DNA: TGTGCCAGCAAGACCGGGACAGGGGAGAATGAGCAGTTCTTC.

The chain uses TRBV6-5 and TRBJ2-7; 7 bases are shared with TRBD2. Trimming cost V 5 bases and J 3 bases; bases outside gene matches: 7. Germline values: CDR1 MNHEY, CDR2 SVGAGI. This CDR3 has 14 residues. The CDR3 region is CASSIAGFNYEQYF. The CDR3, as DNA: TGTGCCAGCAGTATAGCGGGTTTTAACTACGAGCAGTACTTC.

The chain combines TRBV28 with TRBJ1-5; 7 bases map to TRBD1. CDR1 and CDR2 (germline): MDHEN, SYDVKM. With 6 bases clipped from V and 6 bases from J, the junction kept 8 bases outside the gene matches. The CDR3 has 14 amino acids. The CDR3 region has the DNA TGTGCCAGCAGCCCCTTACAGGGGAGTCAGCCCCAGCATTTT. It encodes CASSPLQGSQPQHF. Together with reference TRBV28 and TRBJ1-5, the CDR3 gives the full variable domain: DVKVTQSSRYLVKRTGEKVFLECVQDMDHENMFWYRQDPGLGLRLIYFSYDVKMKEKGDIPEGYSVSREKKERFSLILESASTNQTSMYLCASSPLQGSQPQHFGDGTRLSIL.

This chain joins TRBV18 and TRBJ2-5; TRBD1 matches 10 bases. Germline values: CDR1 KGHSH, CDR2 LQKENI. The CDR3 length is 15 residues. With V trimmed by 4 bases and J by 3 bases, 5 bases remained unmatched. For the CDR3, the DNA is TGTGCCAGCTCACACCCGACAGGGGGCGAAGAGACCCAGTACTTC. Amino acids: CASSHPTGGEETQYF.

V and J are TRBV7-9 and TRBJ2-1; 10 nucleotides match TRBD2. The V gene's germline CDR1 is SEHNR and CDR2 FQNEAQ (reference sequence). The CDR3 loop spans 14 amino acids. J gave up 10 bases and V 0 bases, and 3 bases lay outside the gene matches. This chain's CDR3 is CASSLASTSGEQFF. The CDR3 DNA sequence: TGTGCCAGCAGCTTAGCGTCGACTAGCGGGGAGCAGTTCTTC.

Written as DNA, the CDR3 is TGCGCCAGCAGCTTGGTAGGGGATAATTCACCCCTCCACTTT. It encodes CASSLVGDNSPLHF. This chain uses TRBV5-1 with TRBJ1-6, with D tentatively TRBD1 (5 bases). V was clipped by 0 bases and J by 5 bases, with 6 bases between them. This CDR3 contains 14 residues. Germline CDR1 is SGHRS and CDR2 is YFSETQ.

The chain recombines TRBV27 with TRBJ1-5, with D hard to call. This CDR3 region has 13 residues. Looked up from germline, CDR1 is MNHEY and CDR2 is SMNVEV (reference sequence). Between the trimmed V and J ends, which lost 5 bases and 6 bases, there was a span of 11 bases. The CDR3 DNA reads as TGTGCCAGCAGTACGGGAGGGCGTCAGCCCCAGCATTTT. Translated, it gives CASSTGGRQPQHF.

The chain combines TRBV7-9 with TRBJ2-3; tentatively, D is TRBD1 (5 bases). Germline assignment: CDR1 SEHNR and CDR2 FQNEAQ (reference sequence). The length of the CDR3 is 14 residues. Trimming left V 3 bases short and J 3 bases short, with 10 bases between. Here the CDR3 reads CASSFQGGTDTQYF. The CDR3 DNA reads TGTGCCAGCAGCTTCCAGGGCGGTACAGATACGCAGTATTTT.

The chain uses TRBV9 and TRBJ1-3; weak D call: TRBD1 (5 bases). This CDR3 comprises 13 residues. V was cut by 6 bases and J by 4 bases, with 11 bases left in between. Germline-derived CDR1 and CDR2 are SGDLS and YYNGEE. Written as DNA, the CDR3 is TGTGCCAGCAACGTGGGGCTGGGAAACACCATATATTTT. Translation: CASNVGLGNTIYF.

This clone was detected once. This sequence joins TRBV27 and TRBJ2-7; 8 bases are shared with TRBD1. In germline, CDR1 is MNHEY, CDR2 SMNVEV (reference sequence). The CDR3 contains 14 residues. V trimming: 5 bases; J trimming: 3 bases; junction bases outside the gene matches: 6. The CDR3 coding sequence is TGTGCCAGCAGTCCCCGGACAGGGAACTACGAGCAGTACTTC. It yields the protein CASSPRTGNYEQYF.

The V and J genes are TRBV6-2 or TRBV6-3 and TRBJ1-2; D gene unclear. The CDR3 sequence is 14 residues long. Trimming left V 5 bases short and J 4 bases short, with 14 bases between. CDR1 and CDR2 from the germline V gene are MNHEY and SVGEGT. In nucleotides, the CDR3 is TGTGCCAGCAGTCCACCGGAGGGCCGCTATGGCTACACCTTC. Residues: CASSPPEGRYGYTF.

A few counts support this clone. The chain has TRBV13 and TRBJ2-7; the D gene is possibly TRBD1 (8 bases). Germline lookup yields CDR1 PRHDT and CDR2 FYEKMQ (reference sequence). V lost 7 bases and J lost 5, with 15 bases in between. This CDR3 has 13 amino acids. CDR3 loop: CASTYRGGHEQYF. The CDR3 nucleotides read TGTGCCAGCACCTACAGGGGGGGCCACGAGCAGTACTTC.

This chain uses TRBV5-4 with TRBJ1-2; no clear D gene. CDR1 is SGHNT and CDR2 is YYREEE in the germline V gene (reference sequence). Trimming removed 0 bases from V and 4 bases from J, with 7 bases in between. CDR3 length equals 13 residues. CDR3 nucleotide sequence: TGTGCCAGCAGCTTGGGCTGGAGCTATGGCTACACCTTC. Protein product: CASSLGWSYGYTF.

The J gene is TRBJ2-7, the V gene TRBV2; 10 bases agree with TRBD2. The J segment lost 4 bases and the V segment lost 6 bases, leaving 6 bases of the junction unmatched. The CDR3 consists of 14 residues. Per germline, CDR1 SNHLY and CDR2 FYNNEI. CDR3 region: CASRRTSGVYEQYF. In DNA form, the CDR3 reads TGTGCCAGCAGGCGGACTAGCGGCGTTTACGAGCAGTACTTC. The full variable domain, in which reference TRBV2 and TRBJ2-7 provide the parts outside the CDR3, is EPEVTQTPSHQVTQMGQEVILRCVPISNHLYFYWYRQILGQKVEFLVSFYNNEISEKSEIFDDQFSVERPDGSNFTLKIRSTKLEDSAMYFCASRRTSGVYEQYFGPGTRLTVT.

This rearrangement joins TRBV5-4 to TRBJ1-2, with 7 bases lining up with TRBD1. The CDR3 contains 14 residues. J gave up 5 bases and V 5 bases, and 9 bases lay outside the gene matches. CDR1 is SGHNT and CDR2 is YYREEE in the germline V gene (reference sequence). CDR3 region: CASSTGQSLYGYTF. The CDR3 coding sequence is TGTGCCAGCAGTACGGGACAGTCGCTGTATGGCTACACCTTC. Full variable domain (missing parts from reference TRBV5-4 and TRBJ1-2): ETGVTQSPTHLIKTRGQQVTLRCSSQSGHNTVSWYQQALGQGPQFIFQYYREEENGRGNFPPRFSGLQFPNYSSELNVNALELDDSALYLCASSTGQSLYGYTFGSGTRLTVV.

V is TRBV5-4 and J is TRBJ2-5; D uncertain. The CDR3 has 13 residues. Germline CDR1 and CDR2: SGHNT and YYREEE (reference sequence). V lost 5 bases to trimming and J lost 0 bases, with 8 bases between them. CDR3 sequence reads: CASSFEYQETQYF. CDR3 sequence (DNA): TGTGCCAGCAGTTTTGAGTACCAAGAGACCCAGTACTTC.

V is TRBV28 and J is TRBJ1-3; D not resolved. The germline V gene has CDR1 MDHEN and CDR2 SYDVKM. The CDR3 has 16 amino acids. V gave up 5 bases and J gave up 0 bases, with 14 bases separating them. The CDR3 reads CASSLTAILSGNTIYF. The CDR3 bases are TGTGCCAGCAGTCTTACCGCGATTCTCTCTGGAAACACCATATATTTT.

The genes are TRBV11-2 and TRBJ2-5; D ambiguous. Germline V gives CDR1 SGHAT, CDR2 FQNNGV. V was clipped by 4 bases and J by 2 bases, with 14 bases between them. The length of the CDR3 is 15 residues. CDR3 protein: CASSSPRSQQETQYF. CDR3 sequence (DNA): TGTGCCAGCAGCTCGCCGAGGAGCCAGCAAGAGACCCAGTACTTC.

This clone was counted once. The genes are TRBV9 and TRBJ2-7; 7 positions agree with TRBD1. The length of the CDR3 is 15 residues. The junction had 6 bases not matched to a gene; V was cut back by 0 bases and J by 3 bases. From germline, CDR1 is SGDLS and CDR2 YYNGEE. The DNA of the CDR3 is TGTGCCAGCAGCGTAGATTTGGGACAGAACTACGAGCAGTACTTC. This translates into CASSVDLGQNYEQYF.